Each of the 24 T cell receptor beta chains below was sequenced from the same sample in a study of blood T cell repertoires in COVID-19. Method: immunoSEQ multiplex PCR; TCRdb's copy keeps in-frame clones and lacks some. The sample consists of approximately 200,000 clones, 84% of them appearing once. Specimen: PBMCs or T cells enriched from blood (not recorded which). These TCRs come from a man aged 40-50 years who had recovered from COVID-19.

This chain links TRBV7-9 with TRBJ2-5; possible D gene TRBD2, 6 bases. From germline, CDR1 is SEHNR and CDR2 FQNEAQ (reference sequence). The ends were cut back, 2 bases at V and 4 bases at J, with 23 bases in the middle. The CDR3 is made up of 18 amino acids. The CDR3, as DNA: TGTGCCAGCAGCTTATTTCTTGGATGGGCCCAGGGAGGAGAGACCCAGTACTTC. It translates to CASSLFLGWAQGGETQYF.

The chain employs TRBV24-1 and TRBJ1-2, with D tentatively TRBD1 (6 bases). This CDR3 has 13 amino acids. Germline lookup yields CDR1 KGHDR and CDR2 SFDVKD. V was cut by 3 bases and J by 7 bases, with 11 bases left in between. This chain's CDR3 is CATSDPRGAGYTF. The CDR3 nucleotides read TGTGCCACCAGTGATCCCAGGGGTGCTGGCTACACCTTC.

V and J are TRBV24-1 and TRBJ2-3, with D possibly being TRBD2 (6 bases). The CDR3 covers 16 residues. V was clipped by 5 bases and J by 5 bases, with 19 bases between them. The germline gives CDR1 KGHDR, CDR2 SFDVKD. The CDR3 DNA follows: TGTGCCACCAGTGGTCGTCGGGGGATCGGGGGAGATACGCAGTATTTT. It codes for CATSGRRGIGGDTQYF.

This rearrangement joins TRBV5-4 to TRBJ2-7; 8 bases align to TRBD2. Germline assignment: CDR1 SGHNT and CDR2 YYREEE (reference sequence). With 0 bases clipped from V and 4 bases from J, the junction kept 9 bases outside the gene matches. This CDR3 contains 16 residues. CDR3 region: CASSLEVGSGVYEQYF. In nucleotides, the CDR3 is TGTGCCAGCAGCTTGGAAGTAGGTAGCGGGGTTTACGAGCAGTACTTC. The variable domain in full, completed from reference TRBV5-4 and TRBJ2-7, reads ETGVTQSPTHLIKTRGQQVTLRCSSQSGHNTVSWYQQALGQGPQFIFQYYREEENGRGNFPPRFSGLQFPNYSSELNVNALELDDSALYLCASSLEVGSGVYEQYFGPGTRLTVT.

This clone was detected a few times. V usage is TRBV29-1 and J usage is TRBJ1-1; 8 nucleotides agree with TRBD1. J was trimmed by 7 bases and V by 7 bases; bases with no gene match: 11. The germline V gene encodes CDR1 SQVTM and CDR2 ANQGSEA. The CDR3 has 13 residues. The CDR3 reads CSGRQGPTSEAFF. CDR3 in DNA: TGCAGCGGCCGACAGGGGCCGACGAGTGAAGCTTTCTTT.

V is TRBV7-8 and J is TRBJ1-5; 8 bases are a match to TRBD1. Germline-derived CDR1 and CDR2 are SGHVS and FQNEAQ. V trimming: 0 bases; J trimming: 3 bases; junction bases outside the gene matches: 4. The CDR3 totals 16 residues. The CDR3 reads CASSLAGTGHNQPQHF. The CDR3 DNA reads TGTGCCAGCAGCTTAGCCGGGACAGGCCACAATCAGCCCCAGCATTTT.

The V call is TRBV6-5, the J call TRBJ2-7; no firm D call. Per germline, CDR1 MNHEY and CDR2 SVGAGI. Trimming took off 0 bases at V and 4 bases at J, with 16 bases between the two ends. The CDR3 has 16 amino acids. The CDR3 DNA sequence: TGTGCCAGCAGTTACTCTATCAGGTGGCATTTTTACGAGCAGTACTTC. Amino acids: CASSYSIRWHFYEQYF.

The chain links TRBV9 to TRBJ2-1; 8 bases are shared with TRBD2. Trimming cost V 0 bases and J 4 bases; bases outside gene matches: 6. The CDR3 consists of 16 residues. The germline V gene has CDR1 SGDLS and CDR2 YYNGEE. Written as DNA, the CDR3 is TGTGCCAGCAGCGTAGCTAGTACGGGGGGGTACAATGAGCAGTTCTTC. This translates into CASSVASTGGYNEQFF.

This clone was seen only a few times. The CDR3 DNA follows: TGTGCCAGCAGTGCCGTGATGGGGGGAAAGTACTTC. It codes for CASSAVMGGKYF. This chain uses TRBV2 with TRBJ2-7; perhaps TRBD2 as D (6 bases). V lost 4 bases, J lost 11 bases, and 15 bases lay in between. CDR1 is SNHLY and CDR2 is FYNNEI in the germline V gene. The CDR3 extends over 12 amino acids.

This chain uses TRBV7-2 with TRBJ1-2; a possible D gene is TRBD1 (5 bases). V lost 1 base and J lost 0, with 9 bases in between. The CDR3 loop spans 15 amino acids. CDR1 SGHTA and CDR2 FQGNSA come from the germline V gene. The CDR3 DNA sequence: TGTGCCAGCAGCTTAGGTGTAGGGGCTAACTATGGCTACACCTTC. This translates into CASSLGVGANYGYTF. The full variable domain, completed using reference TRBV7-2 and TRBJ1-2, is GAGVSQSPSNKVTEKGKDVELRCDPISGHTALYWYRQSLGQGLEFLIYFQGNSAPDKSGLPSDRFSAERTGGSVSTLTIQRTQQEDSAVYLCASSLGVGANYGYTFGSGTRLTVV.

The rearrangement joins TRBV19 to TRBJ1-1; D is ambiguous. The CDR3 extends over 12 amino acids. The germline V gene encodes CDR1 LNHDA and CDR2 SQIVND (reference sequence). V lost 6 bases and J 1 base, leaving 6 bases between the germline ends. CDR3 bases: TGTGCCAGTAGCAGTACGAACACTGAAGCTTTCTTT. This gives the protein CASSSTNTEAFF.

This chain uses TRBV14 with TRBJ1-1; tentatively, D is TRBD1 (5 bases). Trimming left V 3 bases short and J 2 bases short, with 16 bases between. The CDR3 runs 16 residues. CDR1 and CDR2 from the germline V gene are SGHDN and FVKESK. The CDR3 loop reads CASSHSGLKLNTEAFF. Written as DNA, the CDR3 is TGTGCCAGCAGCCATTCGGGACTGAAACTCAACACTGAAGCTTTCTTT. The entire variable domain, with the rest obtained from reference TRBV14 and TRBJ1-1, is as follows: EAGVTQFPSHSVIEKGQTVTLRCDPISGHDNLYWYRRVMGKEIKFLLHFVKESKQDESGMPNNRFLAERTGGTYSTLKVQPAELEDSGVYFCASSHSGLKLNTEAFFGQGTRLTVV.

The CDR3 loop is CSVGLELNTEAFF. The CDR3 nucleotides are TGCAGCGTTGGTCTGGAGTTGAACACTGAAGCTTTCTTT. This sequence joins TRBV29-1 and TRBJ1-1; D is undetermined. In germline, CDR1 is SQVTM, CDR2 ANQGSEA. Trimming removed 4 bases at V and 0 bases at J, with 9 bases between. The CDR3 loop spans 13 amino acids.

V and J are TRBV7-9 and TRBJ2-5; D is undetermined. V lost 7 bases to trimming and J lost 4 bases, with 10 bases between them. The CDR3 has 12 residues. Germline assignment: CDR1 SEHNR and CDR2 FQNEAQ (reference sequence). CDR3 protein: CASTPGGETQYF. CDR3 coding DNA: TGTGCCAGCACCCCCGGCGGAGAGACCCAGTACTTC.

The chain carries TRBV4-2 and TRBJ2-7; a weak D match, TRBD1 (6 bases). Between the trimmed V and J ends, which lost 0 bases and 5 bases, there was a span of 14 bases. Germline CDR1 reads LGHNA; CDR2 reads YNFKEQ. There are 15 residues in the CDR3. In DNA, the CDR3 is TGTGCCAGCAGCCAAGATCTTAGGGGACAAGACGAGCAGTACTTC. This translates into CASSQDLRGQDEQYF.

The chain recombines TRBV5-1 with TRBJ1-2; 7 nucleotides agree with TRBD1. The CDR3 covers 15 residues. Germline V gene sequence: CDR1 SGHRS, CDR2 YFSETQ. The V segment lost 0 bases and the J segment 5 bases; nucleotides outside the gene matches: 7. CDR3 sequence (DNA): TGCGCCAGCAGCTTGGAGACAGGGAATGTGTATGGCTACACCTTC. Translated: CASSLETGNVYGYTF.

V gene TRBV27 combines with J gene TRBJ1-6; D unclear. V lost 6 bases and J 9 bases, leaving 15 bases between the germline ends. This CDR3 region has 14 residues. CDR1 and CDR2 (germline): MNHEY, SMNVEV (reference sequence). This chain's CDR3 is CASSPLENISPLHF. As DNA, the CDR3 is TGTGCCAGCAGCCCTCTGGAGAACATTTCACCCCTCCACTTT.

CDR3 sequence (DNA): TGTGCCAGTAGTATAGGCGGACTCTCCTACGAGCAGTACTTC. Its translation is CASSIGGLSYEQYF. This chain uses TRBV19 with TRBJ2-7, with a possible D match to TRBD2 (5 bases). V lost 1 base to trimming and J lost 0 bases, with 7 bases between them. Germline V gene lookup returns CDR1 LNHDA and CDR2 SQIVND (reference sequence). This CDR3 contains 14 residues.

This chain connects TRBV5-4 to TRBJ2-7; no definite D call. The germline V gene has CDR1 SGHNT and CDR2 YYREEE (reference sequence). The CDR3 has 14 amino acids. The V and J ends lost 2 bases and 3 bases respectively, with 12 bases between them. The CDR3 DNA sequence: TGTGCCAGCAGCTTCCGAGGCAGTATCTACGAGCAGTACTTC. It yields the protein CASSFRGSIYEQYF.

V usage is TRBV27 and J usage is TRBJ1-4, with a tentative D call TRBD1 (5 bases). The CDR3 is 15 residues long. Looked up from germline, CDR1 is MNHEY and CDR2 is SMNVEV (reference sequence). The V gene lost 5 bases and the J gene lost 6 bases, with 16 bases spanning the gap. As DNA, the CDR3 is TGTGCCAGCAGTCGGAGGGGTATAGGTGATGAAAAACTGTTTTTT. Amino acid sequence: CASSRRGIGDEKLFF.

The rearrangement links TRBV6-5 to TRBJ1-2; D not certain. Germline CDR1 and CDR2: MNHEY and SVGAGI. This CDR3 contains 14 residues. Trimming left V 10 bases short and J 1 base short, with 16 bases between. This CDR3 reads CATHHTGLNYGYTF. The DNA of the CDR3 is TGTGCCACCCATCATACGGGTCTTAACTATGGCTACACCTTC.

V usage is TRBV7-8 and J usage is TRBJ1-3, with 10 positions matching TRBD1. J was trimmed by 4 bases and V by 5 bases; bases with no gene match: 11. This CDR3 region has 17 residues. Germline V CDR1 and CDR2: SGHVS, FQNEAQ. This CDR3 reads CASSTRPGQGSGNTIYF. DNA for the CDR3: TGTGCCAGCAGCACCCGACCGGGACAGGGGTCCGGAAACACCATATATTTT.

This clone turned up a few times. The chain employs TRBV19 and TRBJ1-2; TRBD1 is a possible D gene (5 bases). There are 15 residues in the CDR3. V lost 4 bases to trimming and J lost 4 bases, with 16 bases between them. The germline V gene has CDR1 LNHDA and CDR2 SQIVND (reference sequence). The CDR3 loop is CASSNTIQATYGYTF. CDR3 sequence (DNA): TGTGCCAGTAGTAACACGATACAGGCTACCTATGGCTACACCTTC.

The rearrangement uses TRBV11-2 and TRBJ2-3; 9 bases line up with TRBD1. Germline lookup yields CDR1 SGHAT and CDR2 FQNNGV. V was pared by 1 base and J by 4 bases, with 6 bases of the junction left unmatched. The CDR3 totals 16 residues. CDR3 nucleotide sequence: TGTGCCAGCAGCTTAGGGGGACAGGGTAAACCAGATACGCAGTATTTT. This encodes CASSLGGQGKPDTQYF.